The 23 T cell receptor beta chains in this list originate from one sample, sequenced in a study of breast tumors, draining lymph nodes, adjacent tissues. The lymph nodes were axillary draining lymph nodes from breast cancer patients. TCRdb reprocessed the multiplex PCR reads with MiXCR, giving one entry per CDR3 protein. Here the sample spans about 230,000 distinct CDR3 sequences, around 32% being singletons. The sequenced sample consisted of axillary lymph node tissue. Receptors originate from a female donor with breast cancer. Some clones in this sample may be carry-over from other donors' samples.

The V and J genes are TRBV3-1 and TRBJ2-1; TRBD2 matches at 11 bases. CDR3 size: 17 residues. Trimming cost V 4 bases and J 7 bases; bases outside gene matches: 12. Germline-derived CDR1 and CDR2 are LGHDT and YNNKEL (reference sequence). The CDR3 region is CASSRSGSGRAENEQFF. The CDR3 DNA reads as TGTGCCAGCAGCCGGTCAGGTAGCGGGAGGGCCGAGAATGAGCAGTTCTTC.

There are many counts of this clonotype. The chain links TRBV16 to TRBJ2-5; D gene unclear. Trimming stripped 0 bases from V and 4 bases from J, with 6 bases between. From germline, CDR1 is KGHSY and CDR2 FQNENV. This CDR3 comprises 13 residues. CDR3 protein: CASSQSVAETQYF. In DNA, the CDR3 is TGTGCCAGCAGCCAATCCGTGGCAGAGACCCAGTACTTC.

The CDR3 sequence: CASSDTGTDPGNTF. The CDR3 DNA is TGTGCCAGTAGTGATACCGGGACGGATCCTGGAAACACCTTC. The chain carries TRBV19 and TRBJ1-2; a weak D match, TRBD1 (5 bases). V was pared by 5 bases and J by 12 bases, with 22 bases between. Germline V lookup: CDR1 LNHDA, CDR2 SQIVND (reference sequence). CDR3 length: 14 residues.

This clonotype was seen many times. Since a much larger clone is just one base distant, this may be a read error. The chain recombines TRBV20-1 with TRBJ1-2, with D possibly being TRBD1 (5 bases). Per germline, CDR1 DFQATT and CDR2 SNEGSKA (reference sequence). This CDR3 is 12 amino acids long. V was trimmed by 3 bases and J by 13 bases, leaving 18 bases between them. The chain's CDR3 is CSASLGGIVTTF. The CDR3 DNA is TGCAGTGCTAGTCTGGGGGGGATAGTAACCACCTTC.

The gene calls are TRBV5-5 and TRBJ1-3; TRBD1 matches 11 bases. Germline-derived CDR1 and CDR2 are SGHKS and YYEKEE (reference sequence). The junction had 4 bases not matched to a gene; V was cut back by 1 base and J by 4 bases. This CDR3 comprises 16 residues. In DNA, the CDR3 is TGTGCCAGCAGCTTGATGGACAGGGGGCCGGGAAACACCATATATTTT. It is translated as CASSLMDRGPGNTIYF.

This clonotype appeared many times. The rearrangement uses TRBV29-1 and TRBJ1-6, with 8 bases identical to TRBD1. The CDR3 contains 13 residues. J lost 10 bases, V lost 5 bases, and 7 bases had no gene match. Looked up from germline, CDR1 is SQVTM and CDR2 is ANQGSEA. The CDR3 sequence is CSVRQGNGSPLHF. CDR3 nucleotides: TGCAGCGTTAGACAGGGGAACGGCTCACCCCTCCACTTT.

The chain couples TRBV6-5 to TRBJ2-5; D might be TRBD2 (7 bases). V was trimmed by 7 bases and J by 5 bases, leaving 23 bases between them. CDR3 length equals 16 residues. Germline V gives CDR1 MNHEY, CDR2 SVGAGI. CDR3 sequence (DNA): TGTGCCAGCACCACCGGGGGGCATAGGACGTCGGAGACCCAGTACTTC. Its protein product is CASTTGGHRTSETQYF.

This clonotype was observed many times. J is TRBJ2-6 and V is TRBV7-9; TRBD1 aligns across 8 bases. V dropped 1 base and J dropped 2; count of bases not matched to a gene: 7. In germline, CDR1 is SEHNR, CDR2 FQNEAQ (reference sequence). This CDR3 region has 18 residues. CDR3: CASSLGDRGGTGANVLTF. CDR3 bases: TGTGCCAGCAGCTTAGGTGACAGGGGAGGAACTGGGGCCAACGTCCTGACTTTC.

This clonotype was detected ten times or more. V usage is TRBV7-2 and J usage is TRBJ2-5; TRBD2 matches 7 bases. The germline V gene encodes CDR1 SGHTA and CDR2 FQGNSA. The CDR3 extends over 16 amino acids. Losses at the gene ends were 1 base for V and 9 bases for J; bases not matched to a gene: 14. The CDR3 region has the DNA TGTGCCAGCAGCTTAGACATGGCGGGAGAGGGGTCGGCCCAGTACTTC. Its translation: CASSLDMAGEGSAQYF.

This clonotype was seen at least ten times. The genes are TRBV7-2 and TRBJ2-7, with 8 bases matching TRBD2. Trimming cost V 3 bases and J 3 bases; bases outside gene matches: 7. CDR1 is SGHTA and CDR2 is FQGNSA in the germline V gene. The CDR3 loop spans 15 amino acids. The CDR3 coding sequence is TGTGCCAGCAGCTTGGACGGGACTAGTAACTACGAGCAGTACTTC. Translating gives CASSLDGTSNYEQYF.

V gene TRBV11-1 combines with J gene TRBJ2-2; 9 bases fit TRBD2. The J segment lost 4 bases and the V segment lost 5 bases, leaving 14 bases of the junction unmatched. The CDR3 sequence is 18 residues long. Looked up from germline, CDR1 is SGHAT and CDR2 is FQDESV (reference sequence). This chain's CDR3 is CASSKMRAGGSSTGELFF. CDR3 nucleotide sequence: TGTGCCAGCAGCAAAATGCGTGCGGGAGGGTCGAGCACCGGGGAGCTGTTTTTT.

Note on this clonotype: The germline gene is not matched at one end of the junction; a read error may be the cause. CDR3 nucleotide sequence: TGCGCCAGCAGCCGAATCCCGGGAGATCTCCCCGGGGAGCTGGTTTTT. It codes for CASSRIPGDLPGELVF. The chain combines TRBV5-1 with TRBJ2-2, with D perhaps matching TRBD2 (6 bases). This CDR3 spans 16 amino acids. CDR1 and CDR2 from the germline V gene are SGHRS and YFSETQ.

This clonotype was recorded many times. The rearrangement uses TRBV5-6 and TRBJ2-1, with 11 bases that match TRBD2. V trimming: 2 bases; J trimming: 4 bases; junction bases outside the gene matches: 8. The germline V gene encodes CDR1 SGHDT and CDR2 YYEEEE. This CDR3 is built from 17 residues. The CDR3 sequence is CASSFSGTSGLYNEQFF. The CDR3 DNA sequence: TGTGCCAGCAGCTTCTCCGGGACTAGCGGCCTTTACAATGAGCAGTTCTTC.

With respect to this clonotype: An end of the junction differs from the germline gene, which may be a read error. J is TRBJ1-6 and V is TRBV19; no definite D call. The CDR3 extends over 18 amino acids. Germline V CDR1 and CDR2: LNHDA, SQIVND (reference sequence). The CDR3 DNA is TGTGCCAATAGTCCCCACCGGGGTAGTTTATCCTATAATTCACCCCCCCACTTT. Translating gives CANSPHRGSLSYNSPPHF.

This clonotype appeared many times. This sequence joins TRBV6-6 and TRBJ2-6; weak D call: TRBD1 (6 bases). Germline V CDR1 and CDR2: MNHNY, SVGAGI (reference sequence). The length of the CDR3 is 15 residues. With 8 bases removed from V and 2 bases from J, the gap between germline ends came to 13 bases. The chain's CDR3 is CASVPDRPGANVLTF. CDR3 in DNA: TGTGCCAGCGTTCCGGACAGACCTGGGGCCAACGTCCTGACTTTC.

This clonotype was counted at least ten times. The chain carries TRBV19 and TRBJ1-5; D call uncertain. Germline V gives CDR1 LNHDA, CDR2 SQIVND (reference sequence). The CDR3 is made up of 13 amino acids. The V gene lost 3 bases and the J gene lost 9 bases, with 12 bases spanning the gap. CDR3 residues: CASSMREARPQHF. For the CDR3, the DNA is TGTGCCAGTAGTATGAGGGAGGCACGGCCCCAGCATTTT.

The J gene is TRBJ2-7, the V gene TRBV6-1; D is ambiguous. Trimming cost V 5 bases and J 3 bases, with 17 bases left between them. The CDR3 runs 15 residues. Germline CDR1 and CDR2: MNHNS and SASEGT. The CDR3 nucleotides are TGTGCCAGCAGTCCCTTTTCTAGGCAGCACTACGAGCAGTACTTC. Residues: CASSPFSRQHYEQYF.

This clonotype was seen repeatedly, ten times or more. The chain links TRBV7-9 to TRBJ2-1, with D possibly TRBD1 on 6 matching bases. Trimming left V 2 bases short and J 4 bases short, with 12 bases between. Germline CDR1 is SEHNR and CDR2 is FQNEAQ (reference sequence). The CDR3 totals 15 residues. CDR3 DNA sequence: TGTGCCAGCAGCTTAAAGGGGGAGCCGTACAATGAGCAGTTCTTC. Encoded protein: CASSLKGEPYNEQFF.

With regard to this clonotype: Compared with germline, one end of the junction differs, possibly owing to a read error. The rearrangement joins TRBV20-1 to TRBJ2-7; 10 bases match TRBD2. Germline assignment: CDR1 DFQATT and CDR2 SNEGSKA (reference sequence). This CDR3 has 22 amino acids. In DNA form, the CDR3 reads TGCGGTGCTAGAGGGCCCGGGACTAGCGCCCAGTGGGTTATGGGGGACTCCTACGAGCAGTACTTC. Its protein product is CGARGPGTSAQWVMGDSYEQYF.

This clonotype was recorded many times. The chain recombines TRBV7-9 with TRBJ2-5; D gene uncertain. From germline, CDR1 is SEHNR and CDR2 FQNEAQ (reference sequence). The CDR3 covers 18 residues. V dropped 4 bases and J dropped 5 bases, with 26 bases sitting between them. Written as DNA, the CDR3 is TGTGCCAGCAGCTCATCCGGCCCAACTACCAACCTCGGGGAGACCCAGTACTTC. Translated, it gives CASSSSGPTTNLGETQYF.

The genes are TRBV2 and TRBJ1-5, with D hard to call. This CDR3 spans 13 amino acids. Germline V gene data show CDR1 as SNHLY and CDR2 as FYNNEI. The V gene lost 5 bases and the J gene lost 2 bases, with 7 bases spanning the gap. The CDR3 loop reads CASSWRGNQPQHF. The CDR3 nucleotides are TGTGCCAGCAGTTGGAGGGGCAATCAGCCCCAGCATTTT.

In this sample, this clonotype turned up many times. The chain is built from TRBV7-6 and TRBJ1-6; perhaps TRBD1 as D (5 bases). V was cut by 1 base and J by 8 bases, with 12 bases left in between. CDR1 is SGHVS and CDR2 is FNYEAQ in the germline V gene. This CDR3 is 15 amino acids long. The CDR3 DNA follows: TGTGCCAGCAGCTTAGAGCAGGGTCGGCATTCACCCCTCCACTTT. Translating gives CASSLEQGRHSPLHF.

This clonotype came up many times. A much larger clone differs from this one at a single base, so this may be a read error. The V gene is TRBV20-1, the J gene TRBJ2-5, with TRBD2 matching over 11 bases. This CDR3 is built from 15 residues. Per germline, CDR1 DFQATT and CDR2 SNEGSKA (reference sequence). With V trimmed by 0 bases and J by 5 bases, 5 bases remained unmatched. This chain's CDR3 is CSARDLAGGPETQYF. CDR3 nucleotides: TGCAGTGCTAGAGATCTAGCGGGAGGTCCGGAGACCCAGTACTTC.